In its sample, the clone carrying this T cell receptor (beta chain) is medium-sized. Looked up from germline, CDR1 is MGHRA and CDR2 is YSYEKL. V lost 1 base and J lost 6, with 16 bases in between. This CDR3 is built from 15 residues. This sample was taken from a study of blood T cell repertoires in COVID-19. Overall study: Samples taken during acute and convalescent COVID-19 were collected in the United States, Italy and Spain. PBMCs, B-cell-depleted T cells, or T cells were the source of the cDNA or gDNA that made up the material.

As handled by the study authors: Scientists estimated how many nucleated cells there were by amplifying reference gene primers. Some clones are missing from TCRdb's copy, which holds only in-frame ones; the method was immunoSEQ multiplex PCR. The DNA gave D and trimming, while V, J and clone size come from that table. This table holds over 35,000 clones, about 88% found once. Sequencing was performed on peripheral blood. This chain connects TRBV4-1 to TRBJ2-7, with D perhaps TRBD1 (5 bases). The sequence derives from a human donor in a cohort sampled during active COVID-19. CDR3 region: CASSQVGGAFSEQYF. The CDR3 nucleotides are TGCGCCAGCAGCCAAGTTGGTGGGGCCTTCTCCGAGCAGTACTTC.